This T cell receptor beta chain was observed in a study of OX40 agonist ivuxolimab in advanced cancers. Study-wide context: Dose-escalation patients were diagnosed with hepatocellular carcinoma, melanoma, renal cell cancer or head and neck cancer.

The germline V gene has CDR1 SGHTA and CDR2 FQGNSA. The CDR3 spans 15 residues. The germline V and J ends were trimmed by 5 bases and 0 bases, with 13 bases remaining between them. This table comes from immunoSEQ multiplex PCR, and its TCRdb copy is limited to in-frame clones, with some not included. There are roughly 57,000 clones in the sample; 70% to 85% occur only once, and about 13% lies in the top ten. Researchers took blood at baseline, on cycle 4 day 1, and on cycle 7 day 1. The receptor comes from an adult with an advanced solid tumor such as melanoma, head and neck, liver or kidney cancer. The chain joins TRBV7-2 to TRBJ1-1, with unresolved D. The sequenced sample was CD4+ or CD8+ T cells sorted from blood, obtained in a trial of the OX40 agonist ivuxolimab. The CDR3 is CASSPPRGLNTEAFF. CDR3 DNA: TGTGCCAGCAGCCCCCCCCGAGGATTGAACACTGAAGCTTTCTTT.